This T cell receptor beta chain was sequenced for a study of human T cells and chemical hapten exposure. TCRdb reprocessed the RACE reads via MiXCR and lists one record per CDR3 protein. Among 130,000 or so distinct CDR3 sequences listed, around 8.2% were seen once. This CDR3 region has 14 residues. V gave up 6 bases and J gave up 10 bases, with 16 bases separating them. CDR1 and CDR2 (germline): MNHEY, SVGAGI. This clonotype was recorded many times. Specified time point: healthy volunteer bleed at 2 weeks. Unfractionated whole blood was the source from which total RNA was extracted. The receptor comes from a male donor in good health. Some clones in this sample may be carry-over from other donors' samples. The sequenced sample consisted of whole blood. The chain employs TRBV6-5 and TRBJ1-6; no clear D. The CDR3 protein is CASRPTHRESPLHF. CDR3 DNA sequence: TGTGCCAGCAGGCCAACACATAGGGAGTCACCCCTCCACTTT.